This TCR beta chain came from a study of blood T cell repertoires in COVID-19. On the study more broadly: Samples came from the United States, Italy and Spain, spanning acute and convalescent COVID-19. Sources were T cells, B-cell-depleted T cells, or PBMCs; the material itself was cDNA or gDNA.

In the source study's methods: Amplification of reference gene primers was used by the study to estimate nucleated cell counts. Some clones are missing from TCRdb's copy, which holds only in-frame ones; the method was immunoSEQ multiplex PCR. V, J and clone size reflect that table, while D and trimming were determined from the DNA. The table has roughly 14,000 clones, 80% to 85% seen once. The CDR3 consists of 13 residues. CDR1 and CDR2 from the germline V gene are SGHAT and FQNNGV. V was trimmed by 0 bases and J by 2 bases, leaving 5 bases between them. The rearrangement joins TRBV11-2 to TRBJ2-7; no reliable D call. Sequencing was performed on peripheral blood. The receptor was derived from a man older than 75 with active or convalescent COVID-19. The CDR3, as DNA: TGTGCCAGCAGCTTAGACAGGCCCTACGAGCAGTACTTC. Translating it yields CASSLDRPYEQYF.